These 23 T cell receptor beta chains were sequenced from one sample in a study of blood T cell repertoires in COVID-19. Assay: immunoSEQ multiplex PCR; the TCRdb copy retains only in-frame clones and omits some. The sample lists about 270,000 clones; around 90% were seen once. Specimen: PBMCs or T cells enriched from blood (not recorded which). The receptor source for this set is a woman in her thirties with acute COVID-19.

This clone showed up just a few times. The genes are TRBV7-9 and TRBJ2-5; 9 nucleotides line up with TRBD1. V was pared by 2 bases and J by 0 bases, with 4 bases of the junction left unmatched. The CDR3 runs to 16 residues. Germline V CDR1 and CDR2: SEHNR, FQNEAQ (reference sequence). This CDR3 reads CASSLTTGGNQETQYF. The DNA for the CDR3 is TGTGCCAGCAGCTTAACTACAGGGGGCAACCAAGAGACCCAGTACTTC.

The chain joins TRBV6-5 to TRBJ2-7, with a tentative D call TRBD2 (5 bases). The CDR3 runs to 13 residues. Trimming shortened V by 11 bases and J by 4 bases, and 18 bases separated the two germline ends. Germline CDR1 is MNHEY and CDR2 is SVGAGI. The DNA of the CDR3 is TGTGCCGTCAGGAGGCTAAGTGGATACGAGCAGTACTTC. This codes for CAVRRLSGYEQYF.

The chain recombines TRBV29-1 with TRBJ1-2, with a tentative D call TRBD1 (6 bases). The CDR3 totals 16 residues. The germline V gene has CDR1 SQVTM and CDR2 ANQGSEA. Trimming removed 2 bases from V and 5 bases from J, with 21 bases in between. The CDR3 region is CSVELKLRDISYGYTF. The CDR3 DNA follows: TGCAGCGTTGAACTTAAACTCCGGGACATTTCTTATGGCTACACCTTC.

V gene TRBV28 combines with J gene TRBJ2-7, with TRBD1 identical over 7 bases. Per the germline V gene, CDR1 is MDHEN and CDR2 is SYDVKM. The CDR3 sequence is 12 residues long. The ends lost 1 base at V and 8 bases at J; junction bases unmatched: 2. CDR3 region: CASSLLGQQQYF. CDR3 nucleotide sequence: TGTGCCAGCAGTTTATTGGGACAGCAGCAGTACTTC.

This clone was detected once. This chain's CDR3 is CASSPGGLYEQYF. CDR3 nucleotides: TGTGCCAGCAGCCCAGGGGGTCTCTACGAGCAGTACTTC. The V call is TRBV6-6, the J call TRBJ2-7, with 7 bases aligning to TRBD1. The CDR3 sequence is 13 residues long. J gave up 3 bases and V 6 bases, and 5 bases lay outside the gene matches. Germline V lookup: CDR1 MNHNY, CDR2 SVGAGI (reference sequence).

The rearrangement joins TRBV7-3 to TRBJ1-1; 8 positions agree with TRBD1. CDR1 is SGHTA, CDR2 FQGTGA, per germline. This CDR3 has 17 residues. V shed 4 bases and J 5 bases; nucleotides not matched to a gene: 15. CDR3 in DNA: TGTGCCAGCAGCTCCGAGCCGGACAGGGCTATAATAACTGAAGCTTTCTTT. It specifies CASSSEPDRAIITEAFF.

This chain uses TRBV19 with TRBJ1-1; 10 nucleotides match TRBD1. The germline V gene encodes CDR1 LNHDA and CDR2 SQIVND (reference sequence). The ends lost 5 bases at V and 3 bases at J; junction bases unmatched: 3. The CDR3 is 14 amino acids. As DNA, the CDR3 is TGTGCCAGTAGTTTTGGGACAGGGGACACTGAAGCTTTCTTT. It yields the protein CASSFGTGDTEAFF.

The V and J genes are TRBV4-1 and TRBJ1-2; 8 nucleotides match TRBD1. Germline values: CDR1 MGHRA, CDR2 YSYEKL. V trimming: 0 bases; J trimming: 8 bases; junction bases outside the gene matches: 14. This CDR3 is 17 amino acids long. The chain's CDR3 is CASSQDLGEQGARGYTF. In DNA, the CDR3 is TGCGCCAGCAGCCAAGATCTCGGGGAGCAGGGGGCGCGGGGCTACACCTTC.

The chain has TRBV27 and TRBJ2-1; D remains ambiguous. This CDR3 comprises 14 residues. The germline V gene has CDR1 MNHEY and CDR2 SMNVEV (reference sequence). Trimming cost V 2 bases and J 5 bases, with 10 bases left between them. The CDR3 DNA sequence: TGTGCCAGCAGTTTACCCGACACCAACAATGAGCAGTTCTTC. Its protein product is CASSLPDTNNEQFF.

CDR3 nucleotides: TGCAGCGCCTGGACTAGCGGGATATTAGTGGAGCAGTTCTTC. It specifies CSAWTSGILVEQFF. V is TRBV29-1 and J is TRBJ2-1; 12 positions match TRBD2. The V and J ends lost 7 bases and 10 bases, in that order; junction bases with no gene match: 11. The germline V gene has CDR1 SQVTM and CDR2 ANQGSEA. The CDR3 sequence is 14 residues long.

This clone came up a few times. The chain employs TRBV5-4 and TRBJ2-7; D possibly corresponds to TRBD2 (5 bases). The CDR3 consists of 13 residues. The germline gives CDR1 SGHNT, CDR2 YYREEE (reference sequence). Trimming shortened V by 2 bases and J by 3 bases, and 9 bases separated the two germline ends. Here the CDR3 reads CASSFPGGYEQYF. The DNA for the CDR3 is TGTGCCAGCAGCTTTCCTGGAGGCTACGAGCAGTACTTC. Full variable domain (missing parts from reference TRBV5-4 and TRBJ2-7): ETGVTQSPTHLIKTRGQQVTLRCSSQSGHNTVSWYQQALGQGPQFIFQYYREEENGRGNFPPRFSGLQFPNYSSELNVNALELDDSALYLCASSFPGGYEQYFGPGTRLTVT.

V and J are TRBV10-3 and TRBJ1-6, with D possibly TRBD1 on 6 matching bases. Germline assignment: CDR1 ENHRY and CDR2 SYGVKD. Trimming removed 4 bases at V and 8 bases at J, with 21 bases between. The CDR3 contains 17 residues. The CDR3 reads CAISVLGRGVEYSPLHF. The CDR3 nucleotides read TGTGCCATCAGTGTCCTCGGCAGGGGAGTGGAGTATTCACCCCTCCACTTT.

The CDR3 loop is CSVGQGDGYEQYF. In DNA, the CDR3 is TGCAGCGTTGGGCAGGGCGACGGGTACGAGCAGTACTTC. This chain links TRBV29-1 with TRBJ2-7, with D perhaps TRBD1 (5 bases). CDR1 SQVTM and CDR2 ANQGSEA come from the germline V gene. With 4 bases removed from V and 4 bases from J, the gap between germline ends came to 14 bases. The CDR3 covers 13 residues.

This sequence joins TRBV19 and TRBJ1-3, with D uncertain. Trimming left V 3 bases short and J 7 bases short, with 16 bases between. This CDR3 spans 15 amino acids. The germline V gene encodes CDR1 LNHDA and CDR2 SQIVND (reference sequence). CDR3 nucleotides: TGTGCCAGTAGTATCGCGAACAACGGAGGGAACACCATATATTTT. As protein: CASSIANNGGNTIYF.

V gene TRBV11-1 combines with J gene TRBJ2-7; D perhaps matches TRBD1 (5 bases). Trimming took off 2 bases at V and 3 bases at J, with 11 bases between the two ends. Germline-derived CDR1 and CDR2 are SGHAT and FQDESV (reference sequence). CDR3 size: 14 residues. The CDR3 reads CASSLRGSLYEQYF. CDR3 nucleotide sequence: TGTGCCAGCAGCTTAAGGGGTTCCCTCTACGAGCAGTACTTC.

J is TRBJ2-7 and V is TRBV28; 7 bases are shared with TRBD2. Trimming cost V 2 bases and J 2 bases; bases outside gene matches: 3. Germline CDR1 reads MDHEN; CDR2 reads SYDVKM. The CDR3 is 14 residues long. The CDR3 sequence is CASSLAGETYEQYF. CDR3 DNA sequence: TGTGCCAGCAGTTTAGCGGGAGAGACCTACGAGCAGTACTTC.

The chain is built from TRBV9 and TRBJ2-5; 9 nucleotides align to TRBD2. Germline V gene data show CDR1 as SGDLS and CDR2 as YYNGEE. With 1 base clipped from V and 4 bases from J, the junction kept 5 bases outside the gene matches. CDR3 length: 15 amino acids. CDR3 residues: CASSVLAGVGETQYF. The CDR3, as DNA: TGTGCCAGCAGCGTATTAGCGGGAGTGGGAGAGACCCAGTACTTC.

The chain combines TRBV7-8 with TRBJ1-4; no firm D call. Germline lookup yields CDR1 SGHVS and CDR2 FQNEAQ. Trimming took 2 bases from V and 6 from J, leaving 10 bases between them. This CDR3 comprises 14 residues. CDR3 sequence reads: CASSLWVEDEKLFF. CDR3 sequence (DNA): TGTGCCAGCAGCTTATGGGTTGAGGATGAAAAACTGTTTTTT.

V usage is TRBV6-9 and J usage is TRBJ1-3, with 10 bases matching TRBD1. Germline CDR1 reads MNHGY; CDR2 reads SVAAGI. CDR3 size: 15 residues. Germline trimming cut 6 bases from V and 8 bases from J; bases unmatched to any gene: 10. CDR3 region: CASSRNRDRGHTIYF. CDR3 coding DNA: TGTGCCAGCAGCCGAAACCGGGACAGGGGTCACACCATATATTTT.

The chain links TRBV9 to TRBJ2-1; unclear D gene. This CDR3 contains 13 residues. Trimming shortened V by 6 bases and J by 7 bases, and 14 bases separated the two germline ends. Germline V gives CDR1 SGDLS, CDR2 YYNGEE. This CDR3 is CASNPVGSNEQFF. The CDR3 nucleotides are TGTGCCAGCAACCCTGTGGGCTCTAATGAGCAGTTCTTC.

The CDR3 DNA is TGTGCCAGCAGGGCACAGTACGAGCAGTACTTC. Its translation is CASRAQYEQYF. V gene TRBV7-2 combines with J gene TRBJ2-7; D gene unclear. The germline V gene has CDR1 SGHTA and CDR2 FQGNSA. There are 11 residues in the CDR3. Trimming took 6 bases from V and 4 from J, leaving 7 bases between them.

The chain joins TRBV27 to TRBJ2-3; D is unclear. The V gene lost 2 bases and the J gene lost 0 bases, with 6 bases spanning the gap. The CDR3 has 14 amino acids. Looked up from germline, CDR1 is MNHEY and CDR2 is SMNVEV (reference sequence). In nucleotides, the CDR3 is TGTGCCAGCAGTTTACCCCCTAGCACAGATACGCAGTATTTT. It encodes CASSLPPSTDTQYF.

This chain connects TRBV3-1 (or the pseudogene TRBV3-2) to TRBJ2-1; 15 nucleotides line up with TRBD2. Germline values: CDR1 LGHDT, CDR2 YNNKEL (reference sequence). J gave up 7 bases and V 4 bases, and 2 bases lay outside the gene matches. The CDR3 consists of 15 residues. This chain's CDR3 is CASSPGTSGRNEQFF. The CDR3 nucleotides are TGTGCCAGCAGCCCCGGGACTAGCGGGAGGAATGAGCAGTTCTTC.